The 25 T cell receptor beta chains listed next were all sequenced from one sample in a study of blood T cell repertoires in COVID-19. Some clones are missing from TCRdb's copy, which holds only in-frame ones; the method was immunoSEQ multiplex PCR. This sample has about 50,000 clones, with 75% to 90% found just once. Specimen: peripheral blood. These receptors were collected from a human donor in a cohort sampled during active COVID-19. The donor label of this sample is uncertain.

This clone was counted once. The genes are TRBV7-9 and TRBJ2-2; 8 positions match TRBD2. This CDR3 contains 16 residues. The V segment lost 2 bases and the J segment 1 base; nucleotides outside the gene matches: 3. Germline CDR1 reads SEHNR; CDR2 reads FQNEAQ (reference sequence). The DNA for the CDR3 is TGTGCCAGCAGCTTATATGGGACTAGGAACACCGGGGAGCTGTTTTTT. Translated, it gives CASSLYGTRNTGELFF.

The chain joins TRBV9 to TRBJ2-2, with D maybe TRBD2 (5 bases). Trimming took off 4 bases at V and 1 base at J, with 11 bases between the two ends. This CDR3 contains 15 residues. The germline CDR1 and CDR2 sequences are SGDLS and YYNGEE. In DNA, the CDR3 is TGTGCCAGCAGCCCCATAGCGATGAACACCGGGGAGCTGTTTTTT. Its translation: CASSPIAMNTGELFF.

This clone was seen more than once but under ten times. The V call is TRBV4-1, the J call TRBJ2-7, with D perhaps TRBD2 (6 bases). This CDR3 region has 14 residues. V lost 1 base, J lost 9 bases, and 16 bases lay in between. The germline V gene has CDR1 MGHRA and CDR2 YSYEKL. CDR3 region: CASSQGALARPQYF. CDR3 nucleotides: TGCGCCAGCAGCCAAGGGGCACTAGCAAGACCGCAGTACTTC.

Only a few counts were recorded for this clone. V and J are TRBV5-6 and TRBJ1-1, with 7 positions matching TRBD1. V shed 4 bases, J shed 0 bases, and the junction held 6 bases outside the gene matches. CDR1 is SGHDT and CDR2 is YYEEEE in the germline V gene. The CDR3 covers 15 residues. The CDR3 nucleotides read TGTGCCAGCAGCCTCGGACAGGTCATGAACACTGAAGCTTTCTTT. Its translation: CASSLGQVMNTEAFF.

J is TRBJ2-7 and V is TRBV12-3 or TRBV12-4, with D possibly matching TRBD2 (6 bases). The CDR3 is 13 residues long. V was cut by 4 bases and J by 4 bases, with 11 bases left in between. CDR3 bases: TGTGCCAGCAGTTCGGGGGTCTCGTACGAGCAGTACTTC. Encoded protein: CASSSGVSYEQYF.

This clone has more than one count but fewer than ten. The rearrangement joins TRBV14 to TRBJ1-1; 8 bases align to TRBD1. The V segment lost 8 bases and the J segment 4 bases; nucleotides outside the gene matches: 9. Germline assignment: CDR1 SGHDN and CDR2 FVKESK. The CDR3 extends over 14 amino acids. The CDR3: CASSYDDRGTEAFF. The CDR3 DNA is TGTGCCAGCTCCTACGACGACAGGGGCACTGAAGCTTTCTTT.

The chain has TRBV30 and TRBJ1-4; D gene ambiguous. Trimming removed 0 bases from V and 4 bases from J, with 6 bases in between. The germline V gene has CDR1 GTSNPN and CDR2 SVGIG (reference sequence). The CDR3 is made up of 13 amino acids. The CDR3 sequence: CAWSVRDNEKLFF. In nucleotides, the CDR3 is TGTGCCTGGAGTGTACGAGATAATGAAAAACTGTTTTTT.

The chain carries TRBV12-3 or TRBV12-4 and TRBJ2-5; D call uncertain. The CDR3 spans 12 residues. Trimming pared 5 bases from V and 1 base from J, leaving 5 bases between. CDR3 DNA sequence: TGTGCCAGCAGTCGACTCCAAGAGACCCAGTACTTC. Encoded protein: CASSRLQETQYF.

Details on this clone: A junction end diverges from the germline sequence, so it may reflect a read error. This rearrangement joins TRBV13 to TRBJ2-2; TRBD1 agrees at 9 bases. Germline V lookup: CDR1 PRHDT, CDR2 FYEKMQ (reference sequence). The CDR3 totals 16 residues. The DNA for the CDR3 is TGTGCCAGCAGCATAGGACAGGGGCTGGACACCGGGGAGCTGTTTTTT. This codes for CASSIGQGLDTGELFF.

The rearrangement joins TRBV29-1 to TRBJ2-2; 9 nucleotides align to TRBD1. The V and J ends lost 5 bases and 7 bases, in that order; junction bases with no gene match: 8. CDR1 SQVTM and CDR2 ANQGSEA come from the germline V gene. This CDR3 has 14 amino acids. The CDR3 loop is CSVQTGGRVGELFF. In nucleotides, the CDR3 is TGCAGCGTTCAAACAGGGGGCCGGGTCGGGGAGCTGTTTTTT.

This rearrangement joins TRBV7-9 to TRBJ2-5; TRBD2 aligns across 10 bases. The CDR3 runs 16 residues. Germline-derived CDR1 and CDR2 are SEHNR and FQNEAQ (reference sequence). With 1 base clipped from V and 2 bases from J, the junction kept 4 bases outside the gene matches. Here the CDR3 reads CASSLGSAGGQETQYF. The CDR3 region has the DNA TGTGCCAGCAGCTTAGGGTCAGCGGGGGGGCAAGAGACCCAGTACTTC. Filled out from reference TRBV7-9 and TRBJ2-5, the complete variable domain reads DTGVSQNPRHKITKRGQNVTFRCDPISEHNRLYWYRQTLGQGPEFLTYFQNEAQLEKSRLLSDRFSAERPKGSFSTLEIQRTEQGDSAMYLCASSLGSAGGQETQYFGPGTRLLVL.

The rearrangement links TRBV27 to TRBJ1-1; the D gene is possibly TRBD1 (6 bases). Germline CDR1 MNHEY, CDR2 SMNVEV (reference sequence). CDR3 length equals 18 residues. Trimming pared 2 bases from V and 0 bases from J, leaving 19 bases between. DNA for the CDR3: TGTGCCAGCAGTTTAGAGGACAGCCATCGACACTTGAACACTGAAGCTTTCTTT. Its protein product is CASSLEDSHRHLNTEAFF.

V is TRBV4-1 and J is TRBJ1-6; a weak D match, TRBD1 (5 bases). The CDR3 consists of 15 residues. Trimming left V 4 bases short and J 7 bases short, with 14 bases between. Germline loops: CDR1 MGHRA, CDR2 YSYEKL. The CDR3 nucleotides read TGCGCCAGCAGCCTTCGGGACTTTAACAATTCACCCCTCCACTTT. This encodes CASSLRDFNNSPLHF.

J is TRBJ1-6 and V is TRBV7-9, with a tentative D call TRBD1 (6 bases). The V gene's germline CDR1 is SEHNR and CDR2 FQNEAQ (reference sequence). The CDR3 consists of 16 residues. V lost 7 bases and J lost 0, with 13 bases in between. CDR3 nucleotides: TGTGCCAGCATTGAGGGGGGGGCCTCCTATAATTCACCCCTCCACTTT. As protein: CASIEGGASYNSPLHF.

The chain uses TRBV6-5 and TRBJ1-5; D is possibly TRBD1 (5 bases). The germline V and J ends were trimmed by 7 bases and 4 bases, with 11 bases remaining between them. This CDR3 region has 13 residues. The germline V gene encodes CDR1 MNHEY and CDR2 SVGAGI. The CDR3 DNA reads TGTGCCAGCAATCAGGGTGTTAATCAGCCCCAGCATTTT. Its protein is CASNQGVNQPQHF.

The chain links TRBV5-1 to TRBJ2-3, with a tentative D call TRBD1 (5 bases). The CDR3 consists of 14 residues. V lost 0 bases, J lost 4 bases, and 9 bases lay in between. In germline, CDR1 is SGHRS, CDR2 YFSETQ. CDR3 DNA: TGCGCCAGCAGCTTGGCAGGGTCCCCAGATACGCAGTATTTT. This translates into CASSLAGSPDTQYF.

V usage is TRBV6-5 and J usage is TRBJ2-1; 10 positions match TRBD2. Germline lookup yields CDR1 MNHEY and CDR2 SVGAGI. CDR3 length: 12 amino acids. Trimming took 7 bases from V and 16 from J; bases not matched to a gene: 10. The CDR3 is CASNGLAVARFF. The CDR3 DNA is TGTGCCAGCAACGGACTAGCGGTAGCTCGATTCTTC.

CDR3 sequence: CASSPGQGQRAEAFF. CDR3 nucleotide sequence: TGTGCCAGCAGCCCTGGACAGGGGCAGAGGGCTGAAGCTTTCTTT. The chain links TRBV7-9 to TRBJ1-1, with TRBD1 matching 9 bases. Germline CDR1 and CDR2: SEHNR and FQNEAQ (reference sequence). The length of the CDR3 is 15 residues. V shed 5 bases, J shed 6 bases, and the junction held 10 bases outside the gene matches.

This CDR3 reads CASSRGQGTDTQYF. DNA of the CDR3: TGTGCCAGCAGCCGGGGACAGGGGACAGATACGCAGTATTTT. This rearrangement joins TRBV5-6 to TRBJ2-3; 10 bases match TRBD1. V dropped 4 bases and J dropped 3; count of bases not matched to a gene: 2. The CDR3 is 14 amino acids. CDR1 is SGHDT and CDR2 is YYEEEE in the germline V gene.

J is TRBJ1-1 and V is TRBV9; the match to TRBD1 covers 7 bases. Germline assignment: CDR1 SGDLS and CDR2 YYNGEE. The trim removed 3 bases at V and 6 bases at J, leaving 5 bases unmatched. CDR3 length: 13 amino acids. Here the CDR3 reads CASSARTGPEAFF. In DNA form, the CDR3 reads TGTGCCAGCAGCGCGAGGACAGGCCCTGAAGCTTTCTTT.

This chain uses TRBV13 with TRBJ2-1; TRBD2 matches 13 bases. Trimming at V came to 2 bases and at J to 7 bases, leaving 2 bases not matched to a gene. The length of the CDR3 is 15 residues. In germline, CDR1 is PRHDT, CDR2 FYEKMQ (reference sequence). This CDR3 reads CASSLLTSGGNEQFF. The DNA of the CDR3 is TGTGCCAGCAGCTTACTGACTAGCGGGGGGAATGAGCAGTTCTTC.

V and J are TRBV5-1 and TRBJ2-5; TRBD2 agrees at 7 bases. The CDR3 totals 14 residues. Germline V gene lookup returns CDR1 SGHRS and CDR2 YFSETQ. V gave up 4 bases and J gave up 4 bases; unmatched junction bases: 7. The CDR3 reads CASSQVPGGETQYF. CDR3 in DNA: TGCGCCAGCAGCCAGGTCCCGGGAGGAGAGACCCAGTACTTC.

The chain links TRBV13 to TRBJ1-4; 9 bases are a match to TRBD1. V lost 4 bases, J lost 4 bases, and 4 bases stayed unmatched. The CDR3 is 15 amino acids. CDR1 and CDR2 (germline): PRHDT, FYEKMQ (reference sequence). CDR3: CASSSQGQGNEKLFF. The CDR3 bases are TGTGCCAGCAGCTCTCAGGGACAGGGTAATGAAAAACTGTTTTTT.

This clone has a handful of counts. CDR3 sequence reads: CASSPLAGGWGYTF. CDR3 sequence (DNA): TGTGCCAGCAGCCCCCTCGCGGGAGGTTGGGGCTACACCTTC. The rearrangement joins TRBV6-4 to TRBJ1-2; D gene ambiguous. Trimming removed 6 bases at V and 8 bases at J, with 19 bases between. Germline CDR1 and CDR2: MRHNA and SNTAGT. This CDR3 is 14 amino acids long.

The DNA of the CDR3 is TGTGCCAGCAGCTTGGTTGCGTTTAAGGGGGCATCCTATAATTCACCCCTCCACTTT. The encoded protein is CASSLVAFKGASYNSPLHF. This chain joins TRBV5-4 and TRBJ1-6, with 7 positions matching TRBD1. This CDR3 spans 19 amino acids. Germline V gene sequence: CDR1 SGHNT, CDR2 YYREEE (reference sequence). Trimming took 0 bases from V and 1 from J; bases not matched to a gene: 10. Full variable domain (outside the CDR3, taken from reference TRBV5-4 and TRBJ1-6): ETGVTQSPTHLIKTRGQQVTLRCSSQSGHNTVSWYQQALGQGPQFIFQYYREEENGRGNFPPRFSGLQFPNYSSELNVNALELDDSALYLCASSLVAFKGASYNSPLHFGNGTRLTVT.